The present T cell receptor (beta chain) was sequenced within a study of shared clonotypes between healthy human individuals. To note about this clone: Antigen specificity is unknown.

Whole-study results and caveats: Larger estimated richness was generally seen in naive subsets than in memory subsets.

Sequenced by immunoSEQ multiplex PCR; TCRdb stores in-frame clones only, minus some. The table lists over a million clones, 95% to 97% of them singletons. Sequencing was performed on naive CD4+ T cells sorted from blood. Subset given: CD45RA+ positively selected. The source of this sequence is a man between 25 and 39 years old in good health.

CDR3 DNA: TGTGCCAGTAGCCGATACTTCGACAATGAGCAGTTCTTC. Amino acids: CASSRYFDNEQFF. The chain carries TRBV19 and TRBJ2-1; D is uncertain. Germline CDR1 and CDR2: LNHDA and SQIVND (reference sequence). The CDR3 length is 13 residues. The germline V and J ends were trimmed by 6 bases and 5 bases, with 11 bases remaining between them. Drawing the rest from reference TRBV19 and TRBJ2-1, the complete variable domain is DGGITQSPKYLFRKEGQNVTLSCEQNLNHDAMYWYRQDPGQGLRLIYYSQIVNDFQKGDIAEGYSVSREKKESFPLTVTSAQKNPTAFYLCASSRYFDNEQFFGPGTRLTVL.